Only one count was recorded for the clone carrying this T cell receptor beta chain. This record belongs to a study of T cell changes during pregnancy in multiple sclerosis. TCRdb's copy holds only in-frame clones and misses some; the assay was immunoSEQ multiplex PCR. Of around 55,000 clones listed, roughly 94% were seen once; the top ten hold less than 4.5%. Trimming removed 4 bases from V and 2 bases from J, with 9 bases in between. Germline V CDR1 and CDR2: SGHAT, FQNNGV. This CDR3 spans 14 amino acids. The chain has TRBV11-2 and TRBJ2-1, with D hard to call. This TCR was sampled from a female donor with multiple sclerosis, enrolled in a pregnancy study. The input for sequencing was CD8+ T cells from peripheral blood mononuclear cells, taken in the third trimester of pregnancy. The DNA of the CDR3 is TGTGCCAGCAGCTCCACTGAAACCTACAATGAGCAGTTCTTC. This sequence encodes CASSSTETYNEQFF.